Below, 27 T cell receptor beta chains from the same sample are listed, as sequenced in a study of T cells after yellow fever vaccination. TCRdb reprocessed the 5' RACE reads with MiXCR, giving one entry per CDR3 protein. This sample has roughly 170,000 distinct CDR3 sequences, with 6.2% found just once. This material consisted of CD4+ T cells sorted from PBMCs, taken on the day of the first yellow fever vaccination. The receptors originated from a man younger than 30 who received the YFV17D yellow fever vaccine.

This clonotype has just a few counts. For the CDR3, the DNA is TGCAGCGTTGATGAGTTGAAGAGGGCTTTCTTT. Protein product: CSVDELKRAFF. The gene calls are TRBV29-1 and TRBJ1-1; D remains unclear. The V gene's germline CDR1 is SQVTM and CDR2 ANQGSEA. V was cut by 3 bases and J by 11 bases, with 13 bases left in between. The CDR3 has 11 residues.

The chain uses TRBV4-3 and TRBJ2-5; D could derive from TRBD1 or TRBD2 (5 bases each). Trimming cost V 0 bases and J 5 bases, with 16 bases left between them. The CDR3 is made up of 16 amino acids. Germline CDR1 LGHNA, CDR2 YSLEER. The chain's CDR3 is CASSQDRRGRDETQYF. As DNA, the CDR3 is TGCGCCAGCAGCCAAGATCGTCGGGGCAGGGATGAGACCCAGTACTTC.

This clonotype was counted only a few times. The rearrangement links TRBV7-6 to TRBJ2-5, with 9 bases aligning to TRBD2. Germline CDR1 is SGHVS and CDR2 is FNYEAQ. V trimming: 4 bases; J trimming: 5 bases; junction bases outside the gene matches: 11. The CDR3 runs 16 residues. This chain's CDR3 is CASSSPAGTSFETQYF. The CDR3 bases are TGTGCCAGCAGCTCCCCGGCGGGGACTAGCTTTGAGACCCAGTACTTC. The full variable domain, its missing parts supplied by reference TRBV7-6 and TRBJ2-5, is GAGVSQSPRYKVTKRGQDVALRCDPISGHVSLYWYRQALGQGPEFLTYFNYEAQQDKSGLPNDRFSAERPEGSISTLTIQRTEQRDSAMYRCASSSPAGTSFETQYFGPGTRLLVL.

This clonotype was observed many times. This rearrangement joins TRBV7-9 to TRBJ2-4; 7 bases line up with TRBD2. The CDR3 consists of 13 residues. Germline V gene lookup returns CDR1 SEHNR and CDR2 FQNEAQ (reference sequence). The V segment lost 4 bases and the J segment 3 bases; nucleotides outside the gene matches: 0. The DNA of the CDR3 is TGTGCCAGCAGCTCGGGGGGCAAAAACATTCAGTACTTC. This gives the protein CASSSGGKNIQYF.

The chain combines TRBV15 with TRBJ2-5, with TRBD1 identical over 8 bases. There are 13 residues in the CDR3. Per germline, CDR1 LNHNV and CDR2 YYDKDF (reference sequence). V was pared by 5 bases and J by 5 bases, with 4 bases of the junction left unmatched. CDR3 amino acids: CATSPGGRETQYF. CDR3 bases: TGTGCCACCAGCCCAGGGGGCAGGGAGACCCAGTACTTC.

This clonotype was picked up many times. This chain connects TRBV9 to TRBJ2-5; no clear D. Germline V CDR1 and CDR2: SGDLS, YYNGEE. Trimming stripped 0 bases from V and 0 bases from J, with 9 bases between. The CDR3 consists of 15 residues. Written as DNA, the CDR3 is TGTGCCAGCAGCGTAGAGTATAGCAACCAAGAGACCCAGTACTTC. This sequence encodes CASSVEYSNQETQYF.

This clonotype was recorded many times. For the CDR3, the DNA is TGCAGTGCTAGAGCGAGGGGGGGCTTTCGCACAGATACGCAGTATTTT. Its protein is CSARARGGFRTDTQYF. This chain connects TRBV20-1 to TRBJ2-3; tentatively, D is TRBD2 (7 bases). Germline CDR1 is DFQATT and CDR2 is SNEGSKA (reference sequence). Between the trimmed V and J ends, which lost 1 base and 1 base, there was a span of 15 bases. The CDR3 length is 16 residues.

The rearrangement uses TRBV12-3 or TRBV12-4 and TRBJ1-1; D gene ambiguous. The CDR3 contains 13 residues. Between the trimmed V and J ends, which lost 5 bases and 5 bases, there was a span of 12 bases. CDR3 sequence: CASSNRVGTEAFF. In DNA form, the CDR3 reads TGTGCCAGCAGTAACCGCGTGGGGACTGAAGCTTTCTTT.

This clonotype was seen a handful of times. The rearrangement links TRBV12-3 or TRBV12-4 to TRBJ2-1; 9 bases align to TRBD2. The CDR3 runs 13 residues. The V segment lost 6 bases and the J segment 6 bases; nucleotides outside the gene matches: 3. CDR3 loop: CASSGLATNEQFF. Written as DNA, the CDR3 is TGTGCCAGCAGCGGACTAGCGACCAATGAGCAGTTCTTC.

The sample holds many counts of this clonotype. CDR3 nucleotides: TGTGCCAGCAGCTTATTGGTGAGCAATCAGCCCCAGCATTTT. It translates to CASSLLVSNQPQHF. The V and J genes are TRBV5-5 and TRBJ1-5; D is unresolved. CDR1 and CDR2 from the germline V gene are SGHKS and YYEKEE (reference sequence). V dropped 2 bases and J dropped 1 base, with 7 bases sitting between them. This CDR3 contains 14 residues.

This clonotype was seen once. CDR3 sequence (DNA): TGTGCCAGCAGCTTGGACGGAGGACGGAACACTGAAGCTTTCTTT. Protein product: CASSLDGGRNTEAFF. The chain carries TRBV5-4 and TRBJ1-1; D remains ambiguous. V shed 0 bases and J shed 1 base, with 10 bases lying between them. CDR1 and CDR2 from the germline V gene are SGHNT and YYREEE (reference sequence). The CDR3 runs to 15 residues.

This clonotype was seen repeatedly, ten times or more. The chain uses TRBV5-1 and TRBJ2-2; D ambiguous. This CDR3 contains 16 residues. V lost 2 bases to trimming and J lost 1 base, with 12 bases between them. CDR1 SGHRS and CDR2 YFSETQ come from the germline V gene. As DNA, the CDR3 is TGCGCCAGCAGCTTACGATCATTAGAGAACACCGGGGAGCTGTTTTTT. Protein sequence: CASSLRSLENTGELFF.

The chain joins TRBV28 to TRBJ1-2, with D perhaps TRBD1 (5 bases). This CDR3 has 12 amino acids. CDR1 and CDR2 (germline): MDHEN, SYDVKM. The V gene lost 6 bases and the J gene lost 8 bases, with 13 bases spanning the gap. In DNA, the CDR3 is TGTGCCAGCAGACCGGACAAAAGGGGCTACACCTTC. As protein: CASRPDKRGYTF.

The chain has TRBV10-2 and TRBJ1-5; no firm D call. Per germline, CDR1 WSHSY and CDR2 SAAADI. V was trimmed by 0 bases and J by 0 bases, leaving 3 bases between them. This CDR3 is 14 amino acids long. CDR3 amino acids: CASSESHSNQPQHF. The CDR3 DNA follows: TGCGCCAGCAGTGAGTCACATAGCAATCAGCCCCAGCATTTT.

This clonotype has ten or more counts. The CDR3 bases are TGCGCCAGCAGCCCGCGACAACGCGGTGAAAAACTGTTTTTT. It translates to CASSPRQRGEKLFF. The chain joins TRBV4-1 to TRBJ1-4; D is uncertain. Germline V gene data show CDR1 as MGHRA and CDR2 as YSYEKL. The V gene lost 4 bases and the J gene lost 7 bases, with 13 bases spanning the gap. The CDR3 contains 14 residues.

This clonotype was observed many times. The rearrangement links TRBV10-3 to TRBJ1-2; D call uncertain. Germline V gives CDR1 ENHRY, CDR2 SYGVKD. The V gene lost 6 bases and the J gene lost 3 bases, with 8 bases spanning the gap. The CDR3 spans 12 residues. CDR3 protein: CAIRTGDYGYTF. In DNA, the CDR3 is TGTGCCATCAGGACGGGAGACTATGGCTACACCTTC.

This clonotype was counted ten times or more. This chain connects TRBV4-1 to TRBJ2-5; D not resolved. The length of the CDR3 is 14 residues. CDR1 MGHRA and CDR2 YSYEKL come from the germline V gene. Trimming removed 6 bases from V and 5 bases from J, with 16 bases in between. CDR3 DNA: TGCGCCAGCAGTCGCGCAGGTCAACCGGAGACCCAGTACTTC. Translation gives CASSRAGQPETQYF.

In its sample, this clonotype was seen a few times. The J gene is TRBJ2-2, the V gene TRBV10-3; D possibly matches TRBD1 or TRBD2 (5 bases each). Germline V CDR1 and CDR2: ENHRY, SYGVKD. The CDR3 contains 17 residues. V shed 6 bases and J shed 1 base, with 18 bases lying between them. CDR3 coding DNA: TGTGCCATCAGACGACGGTACGGGACCGAGAACACCGGGGAGCTGTTTTTT. Its protein product is CAIRRRYGTENTGELFF.

There are many counts of this clonotype. CDR3 region: CASSQGQFTDTQYF. The CDR3 DNA reads TGTGCCAGCAGCCAAGGACAGTTCACAGATACGCAGTATTTT. The chain couples TRBV14 to TRBJ2-3; tentative D call: TRBD1 (5 bases). Deletions cut 1 base from V and 2 bases from J, with 7 bases between. The CDR3 extends over 14 amino acids. Germline V lookup: CDR1 SGHDN, CDR2 FVKESK.

This clonotype has only a few counts. The V call is TRBV5-6, the J call TRBJ2-7, with 8 nucleotides matching TRBD1. This CDR3 is built from 16 residues. Germline CDR1 and CDR2: SGHDT and YYEEEE. The trim removed 0 bases at V and 3 bases at J, leaving 8 bases unmatched. The CDR3 sequence: CASSLGLTGAYYEQYV. CDR3 nucleotides: TGTGCCAGCAGCTTGGGGCTGACAGGGGCCTACTACGAGCAGTACGTC.

This clonotype was observed many times. The V gene is TRBV11-1, the J gene TRBJ2-1, with a possible D match to TRBD2 (5 bases). Per the germline V gene, CDR1 is SGHAT and CDR2 is FQDESV (reference sequence). This CDR3 spans 15 amino acids. Trimming cost V 6 bases and J 7 bases, with 19 bases left between them. CDR3 DNA: TGTGCCAGCAGTCCTCCCCCGGGATGGGCAAATGAGCAGTTCTTC. Translated, it gives CASSPPPGWANEQFF.

The table lists this clonotype with many counts. V and J are TRBV12-3 or TRBV12-4 and TRBJ1-2; the D is unclear. The CDR3 has 13 amino acids. The V end lost 3 bases, the J end lost 6 bases, and 11 bases lay between the germline ends. The CDR3 DNA reads as TGTGCCAGCAGTTTTAATAGGCAAAATGGCTACACCTTC. Amino acids: CASSFNRQNGYTF.

The CDR3 loop is CASSYSGGLRTEAFF. The CDR3 DNA reads as TGTGCCAGCAGTTACTCGGGTGGGCTGCGCACTGAAGCTTTCTTT. The chain combines TRBV6-5 with TRBJ1-1, with D unclear. The CDR3 is made up of 15 amino acids. In germline, CDR1 is MNHEY, CDR2 SVGAGI. Between the trimmed V and J ends, which lost 0 bases and 4 bases, there was a span of 12 bases.

Note on this clonotype: Likely a read error: the CDR3 ends without its conserved phenylalanine or tryptophan. The chain joins TRBV7-9 to TRBJ1-6, with D maybe TRBD1 (6 bases). This CDR3 spans 15 amino acids. V was shortened by 2 bases and J by 8 bases, with 13 bases between the two germline ends. From germline, CDR1 is SEHNR and CDR2 FQNEAQ (reference sequence). The CDR3 DNA sequence: TGTGCCAGCAGCTTATGGAACAGGGCGGATTCACCCCTCCACCTT. Translation: CASSLWNRADSPLHL.

This clonotype has just a few counts. This chain joins TRBV18 and TRBJ1-4; TRBD1 might be the D (5 bases). Per germline, CDR1 KGHSH and CDR2 LQKENI. The CDR3 spans 15 residues. V was clipped by 2 bases and J by 8 bases, with 15 bases between them. For the CDR3, the DNA is TGTGCCAGCTCACCAGGGCTTGGGGCCCGGGAAAAACTGTTTTTT. Its protein is CASSPGLGAREKLFF.

This clonotype came up a few times. This rearrangement joins TRBV20-1 to TRBJ2-2, with D possibly TRBD1 on 6 matching bases. The germline V gene encodes CDR1 DFQATT and CDR2 SNEGSKA (reference sequence). CDR3 length: 15 amino acids. The V end was cut by 5 bases, the J end by 3 bases, with 16 bases between. CDR3 amino acids: CSAGLRGRDTGELFF. CDR3 sequence (DNA): TGCAGTGCTGGCCTCAGGGGTAGGGACACCGGGGAGCTGTTTTTT.

This clonotype was picked up a small number of times. The chain combines TRBV5-4 with TRBJ2-3, with a possible D match to TRBD2 (5 bases). Trimming took off 0 bases at V and 5 bases at J, with 10 bases between the two ends. This CDR3 comprises 14 residues. The germline V gene encodes CDR1 SGHNT and CDR2 YYREEE (reference sequence). CDR3 residues: CASSLDLAEDTQYF. CDR3 DNA: TGTGCCAGCAGCTTGGATCTAGCCGAAGATACGCAGTATTTT.